This T cell receptor beta chain was captured by sequencing in a study of shared clonotypes between healthy human individuals. Study conclusions and caveats: Measured sharing among donors was expected to vary with sequencing depth.

The authors distributed each subset's genomic DNA evenly over several immunoSEQ plates. TCRdb's table, derived via immunoSEQ multiplex PCR, lists solely in-frame clones and lacks some. Of about a million clones listed, roughly 80% are singletons. This clone was found a few times. Its antigen is not identified. The CDR3 totals 14 residues. Germline CDR1 reads GTSNPN; CDR2 reads SVGIG (reference sequence). Trimming removed 0 bases at V and 4 bases at J, with 9 bases between. Negatively enriched CD4+ T cells were divided by CD45RA into naive and memory. The receptor's source is a man aged 18 to 30 in good health. The chain recombines TRBV30 with TRBJ1-4; D is unclear. Specimen: memory CD4+ T cells sorted from blood. Subset of the sample: CD45RA-negative fraction. The CDR3 loop is CAWSVLRDNEKLFF. The CDR3, as DNA: TGTGCCTGGAGTGTACTCCGGGATAATGAAAAACTGTTTTTT.